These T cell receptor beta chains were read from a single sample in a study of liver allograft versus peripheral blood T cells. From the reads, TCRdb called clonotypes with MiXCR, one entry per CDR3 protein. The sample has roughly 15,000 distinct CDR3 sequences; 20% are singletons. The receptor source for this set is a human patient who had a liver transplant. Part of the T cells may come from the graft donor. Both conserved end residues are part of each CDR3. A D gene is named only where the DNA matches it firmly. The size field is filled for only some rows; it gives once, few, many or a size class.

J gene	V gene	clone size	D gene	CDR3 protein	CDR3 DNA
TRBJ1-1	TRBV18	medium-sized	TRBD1	CASSPRGSGGLAFF	TGTGCCAGCTCACCGCGTGGATCAGGGGGCCTGGCTTTCTTT
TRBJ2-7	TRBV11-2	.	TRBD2	CASSSRRGGYEQYF	TGTGCCAGCAGCTCCCGTCGGGGGGGGTACGAGCAGTACTTC
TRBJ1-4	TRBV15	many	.	CATSRERAGRYEKLFF	TGTGCCACCAGCAGAGAGCGGGCAGGGAGATATGAAAAACTGTTTTTT
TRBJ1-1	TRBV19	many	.	CASTGGRGEAFF	TGTGCCAGTACCGGGGGTCGAGGTGAAGCTTTCTTT
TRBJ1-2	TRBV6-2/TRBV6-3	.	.	CASSVAEFNYGYTF	TGTGCCAGCAGCGTGGCAGAATTTAACTATGGCTACACCTTC
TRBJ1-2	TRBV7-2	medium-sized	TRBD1	CASSLNGGTAYGYTF	TGTGCCAGCAGCTTAAACGGTGGGACAGCCTATGGCTACACCTTC
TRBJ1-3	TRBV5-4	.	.	CASSLQGSDTIYF	TGTGCCAGCAGCTTACAGGGCAGCGACACCATATATTTT
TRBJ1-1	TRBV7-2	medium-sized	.	CASSFTVNTEAFF	TGTGCCAGCAGTTTTACAGTGAACACTGAAGCTTTCTTT
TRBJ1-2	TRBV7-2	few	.	CASSLARGRGLLTNYGYTF	TGTGCCAGCAGCTTAGCGCGAGGTAGAGGGCTACTAACTAACTATGGCTACACCTTC
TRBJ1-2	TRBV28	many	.	CASSLGGAGYTF	TGTGCCAGCAGTTTAGGGGGGGCTGGCTACACCTTC
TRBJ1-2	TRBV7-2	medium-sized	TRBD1	CASSLKQGADYGYTF	TGTGCCAGCAGCTTAAAACAGGGGGCGGACTATGGCTACACCTTC
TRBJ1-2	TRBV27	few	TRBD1	CASRLRVDREGGYTF	TGTGCCAGCCGTTTGAGGGTAGACAGGGAGGGAGGCTACACCTTC
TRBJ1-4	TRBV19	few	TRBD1	CASSSTGTDGEKLFF	TGTGCCAGTAGTTCCACCGGGACAGATGGTGAAAAACTGTTTTTT
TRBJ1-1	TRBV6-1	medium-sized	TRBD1	CASSEAGTGDTEAFF	TGTGCCAGCAGTGAAGCCGGGACAGGGGACACTGAAGCTTTCTTT
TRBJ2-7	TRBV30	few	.	CAWSSSYEQYF	TGTGCCTGGAGCTCCTCCTACGAGCAGTACTTC
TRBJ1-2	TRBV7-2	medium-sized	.	CASSLVAGANYGYTF	TGTGCCAGCAGCTTAGTTGCGGGAGCTAACTATGGCTACACCTTC
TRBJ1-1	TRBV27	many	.	CASSLSRQTEAFF	TGTGCCAGCAGTTTATCCCGACAAACTGAAGCTTTCTTT
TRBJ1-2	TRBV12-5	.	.	CASGSDSTYGYTF	TGTGCTAGTGGTTCCGACAGCACCTATGGCTACACCTTC
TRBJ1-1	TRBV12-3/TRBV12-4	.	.	CASSQLQGGTEAFF	TGTGCCAGCAGCCAGCTTCAGGGAGGTACTGAAGCTTTCTTT
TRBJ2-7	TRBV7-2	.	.	CASSLVVDSLNEQYF	TGTGCCAGCAGCTTAGTGGTGGACAGTTTGAACGAGCAGTACTTC
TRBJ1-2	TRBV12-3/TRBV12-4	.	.	CASRGIERGYTF	TGTGCCAGCAGGGGAATAGAACGTGGCTACACCTTC
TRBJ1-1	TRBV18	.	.	CASSPAGGGTNTEAFF	TGTGCCAGCTCACCCGCTGGGGGGGGTACGAACACTGAAGCTTTCTTT
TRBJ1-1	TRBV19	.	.	CASNLQGGAEAFF	TGTGCCAGTAATTTACAGGGAGGGGCTGAAGCTTTCTTT
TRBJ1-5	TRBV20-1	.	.	CSALQGNQPQHF	TGCAGTGCTCTACAGGGAAATCAGCCCCAGCATTTT
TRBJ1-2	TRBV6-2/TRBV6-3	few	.	CASSYSAVLYGYTF	TGTGCCAGCAGTTACTCGGCAGTACTCTATGGCTACACCTTC
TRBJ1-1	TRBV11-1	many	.	CASSRPAGLTEAFF	TGTGCCAGCAGCCGTCCCGCGGGGCTCACTGAAGCTTTCTTT
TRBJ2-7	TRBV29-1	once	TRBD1	CSVESDRGVEQYF	TGCAGCGTTGAATCCGACAGGGGTGTCGAGCAGTACTTC
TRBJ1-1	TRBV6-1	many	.	CASSVRQTEAFF	TGTGCCAGCAGTGTCCGGCAAACTGAAGCTTTCTTT
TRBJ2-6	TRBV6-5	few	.	CASSYDRSLRSGANVLTF	TGTGCCAGCAGTTACGACAGGTCCCTGAGGTCTGGGGCCAACGTCCTGACTTTC
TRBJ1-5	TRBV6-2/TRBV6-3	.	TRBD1	CASTLQGANNQPQHF	TGTGCCAGCACCCTCCAGGGGGCGAACAATCAGCCCCAGCATTTT
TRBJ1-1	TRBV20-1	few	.	CSAPHEGMWVRNTEAFF	TGCAGTGCTCCCCACGAGGGGATGTGGGTGAGGAACACTGAAGCTTTCTTT
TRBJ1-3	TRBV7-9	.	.	CASSFKGQGSSSGNTIYF	TGTGCCAGCAGCTTTAAGGGGCAGGGGTCTAGCTCTGGAAACACCATATATTTT
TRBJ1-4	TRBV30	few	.	CAWSKRTGINEKLFF	TGTGCCTGGAGTAAGAGAACAGGGATCAATGAAAAACTGTTTTTT
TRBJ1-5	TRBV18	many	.	CASSPRAGSTQPQHF	TGTGCCAGCTCACCAAGGGCGGGTAGCACTCAGCCCCAGCATTTT
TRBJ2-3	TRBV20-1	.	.	CSARDHSGLTDTQYF	TGCAGTGCTAGAGATCATAGCGGTCTCACAGATACGCAGTATTTT
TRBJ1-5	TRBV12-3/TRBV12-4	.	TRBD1	CASSHRGVGNQPQHF	TGTGCCAGCAGTCACAGGGGAGTGGGCAATCAGCCCCAGCATTTT
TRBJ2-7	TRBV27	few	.	CASSQGGRYEQYF	TGTGCCAGCAGCCAGGGAGGCCGCTACGAGCAGTACTTC
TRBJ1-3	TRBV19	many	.	CASSLSSGNTIYF	TGTGCCAGTAGTCTCAGCTCTGGAAACACCATATATTTT
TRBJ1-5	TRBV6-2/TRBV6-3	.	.	CASSDNNQPQHF	TGTGCCAGCAGTGACAACAATCAGCCCCAGCATTTT
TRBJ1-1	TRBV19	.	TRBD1	CASSIGGGQGAPGTEAFF	TGTGCCAGTAGTATCGGGGGGGGACAGGGGGCGCCGGGCACTGAAGCTTTCTTT
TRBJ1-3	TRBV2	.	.	CASGGRARDTIYF	TGTGCCAGCGGGGGTCGTGCCAGGGACACCATATATTTT
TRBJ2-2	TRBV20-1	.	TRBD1	CSAREAGTGGTGELFF	TGCAGTGCTAGAGAAGCCGGGACAGGGGGAACCGGGGAGCTGTTTTTT
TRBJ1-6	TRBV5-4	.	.	CASSLVGSPLHF	TGTGCCAGCAGCTTGGTGGGATCACCCCTCCACTTT